This TCR beta chain was profiled in a study of graft-versus-host responses after intestinal transplantation. About the study: All of the recipients had induction that used anti-thymocyte globulin, then tacrolimus and steroids for around 3 years.

A note on this clone: Its antigen remains unidentified.

Trimming took 0 bases from V and 2 from J, leaving 15 bases between them. Germline CDR1 SGDLS, CDR2 YYNGEE. This CDR3 comprises 16 residues. Study-wide results and caveats: Recipient bone marrow held GvH clones, some seen earlier in ileum or blood. In patients with graft-donor T cell macrochimerism, allograft graft-versus-host to host-versus-graft clonal ratios were high.

TCRdb keeps only in-frame clones here, not all; method: immunoSEQ multiplex PCR. The sample lists 84,000 or so clones; roughly 90% were seen once. This receptor was identified in a human donor who received an intestinal transplant. The sequencing used unstimulated CD4+ T cells sorted from spleen or lymph node cells, collected before intestinal transplant. The chain joins TRBV9 to TRBJ2-7; D is perhaps TRBD1 or TRBD2 (5 bases each). The CDR3: CASSVAGTTLPYEQYF. The CDR3 DNA is TGTGCCAGCAGCGTAGCCGGGACCACTTTACCCTACGAGCAGTACTTC.